This T cell receptor beta chain was identified in a study of T cell repertoires in cytomegalovirus infection. One entry per CDR3 protein results from TCRdb running MiXCR on the reads. The table lists some 120,000 distinct CDR3 sequences, around a tenth of them singletons. The CDR3 has 13 residues. CDR1 is DFQATT and CDR2 is SNEGSKA in the germline V gene (reference sequence). Trimming stripped 4 bases from V and 0 bases from J, with 6 bases between. About this clonotype: Antigen specificity is unknown.

The J gene is TRBJ2-2, the V gene TRBV20-1, with D unresolved. This receptor was obtained from a human donor in good health (CMV status not recorded). Some clones in this sample may be carry-over from other donors' samples. Sequenced sample: PBMCs, sequenced either directly or after in vitro stimulation (not recorded which). The CDR3 nucleotides are TGCAGTGCTAAGACACCGAACACCGGGGAGCTGTTTTTT. It translates to CSAKTPNTGELFF.